A selection of T cell receptor beta chains follows, all from one sample in a study of blood T cell repertoires in COVID-19. Some clones are missing from TCRdb's copy, which holds only in-frame ones; the method was immunoSEQ multiplex PCR. The data hold hundreds of thousands of clones, with almost 90% observed a single time. The sequenced sample consisted of PBMCs or T cells enriched from blood (not recorded which). The receptor source for this set is a young woman with acute COVID-19. Each CDR3 is given with its conserved first and last residue. D genes are given only for firm matches. Part of the rows lack a size; the others show once, few, many or a class for expanded clones.

TGTGCCAGCAGCGCTAGCGGGAGGGAGTACGAGCAGTACTTC CASSASGREYEQYF NA TRBJ2-7 TRBD2 TRBV4-2
TGTGCCAGTAGCGCGACAGTTTCCTATGGCTACACCTTC CASSATVSYGYTF NA TRBJ1-2 NA TRBV19
TGTGCCACCAGTCTGGACAGGGATAAAGGCTACACCTTC CATSLDRDKGYTF once TRBJ1-2 TRBD1 TRBV24-1
TGTGCCAGCAGCCCCAGGAGCGGGAGGCTCTCCTCCTACGAGCAGTACTTC CASSPRSGRLSSYEQYF NA TRBJ2-7 TRBD2 TRBV5-8
TGTGCCAGCAGTCACAGACTAGCGGAGAGCACCGGGGAGCTGTTTTTT CASSHRLAESTGELFF NA TRBJ2-2 TRBD2 TRBV7-2
TGCGCCAGCAGCGAGGGGGCAGGGGGCTACACCTTC CASSEGAGGYTF NA TRBJ1-2 TRBD1 TRBV5-1
TGTGCCAGCAGTTTAGTACAGGGTAGCACAGATACGCAGTATTTT CASSLVQGSTDTQYF NA TRBJ2-3 NA TRBV28
TGTGCCAGTAGTATCGGATCCGGGGGTGGCTACACCTTC CASSIGSGGGYTF few TRBJ1-2 NA TRBV19
TGTGCCAGCTCACCGAGGGGACTAGCGGCAAATACCAACACCGGGGAGCTGTTTTTT CASSPRGLAANTNTGELFF once TRBJ2-2 TRBD2 TRBV18
TGTGCCACCAGCAGAGAAAGGGGGCCCAATCAGCCCCAGCATTTT CATSRERGPNQPQHF NA TRBJ1-5 TRBD1 TRBV15
TGTGCCAGCAGTCCTTGGGACAGGGTGTCCCACGAGCAGTACTTC CASSPWDRVSHEQYF NA TRBJ2-7 TRBD1 TRBV27
TGTGCCAGCAGTTACTCGGACAGTCGAGAAAAACTGTTTTTT CASSYSDSREKLFF NA TRBJ1-4 NA TRBV6-5
TGTGCCAGGGCTAGTGGGAGCTCCTATAATTCACCCCTCCACTTT CARASGSSYNSPLHF NA TRBJ1-6 NA TRBV5-5
TGTGCCAGCAGCCTAACGAACACCGGGGAGCTGTTTTTT CASSLTNTGELFF NA TRBJ2-2 NA TRBV3-1/TRBV3-2
TGTGCCAGCAGCCAACGGACGGGAGTTCGGGAGACCCAGTACTTC CASSQRTGVRETQYF NA TRBJ2-5 NA TRBV3-1/TRBV3-2
TGTGCCAGCTCAACTCTCCGGGGAAAAAGGAATGAGCAGTTCTTC CASSTLRGKRNEQFF NA TRBJ2-1 NA TRBV18
TGCAGCGTTGAAAGGACAGCCTTGGACACTGAAGCTTTCTTT CSVERTALDTEAFF NA TRBJ1-1 NA TRBV29-1
TGTGCCAGCAGTCCCTCGACAGGGGAAACCGGGGAGCTGTTTTTT CASSPSTGETGELFF NA TRBJ2-2 TRBD1 TRBV27
TGTGCCAGCAGCCCGGACAGGAACTATGGCTACACCTTC CASSPDRNYGYTF NA TRBJ1-2 TRBD1 TRBV5-4
TGTGCCAGCAGTGCGACAGGGGGTCGAAACACCATATATTTT CASSATGGRNTIYF NA TRBJ1-3 TRBD1 TRBV28
TGTGCCAGCAACTCGAGGGGGGGGGAGCTGTTTTTT CASNSRGGELFF NA TRBJ2-2 NA TRBV27
TGTGCCAGCAGCCAAGAGCGGATGCGAGGTTCACCCCTCCACTTT CASSQERMRGSPLHF once TRBJ1-6 NA TRBV14